These 32 T cell receptor beta chains were all obtained from the same sample, sequenced in a study of shared clonotypes between healthy human individuals (TCRdb year 2020). Receptor amplification or capture employed the immunoSEQ multiplex PCR assay. The table was pulled from immuneACCESS by TCRdb, which kept in-frame rearrangements only. Such tables lose some clones; where checked, under half of the loss comes from unresolved V genes, and the rest has no known cause. This sample gives roughly 2.5 million clones in total; approximately 92% of them show up just once. The ten largest clones take up around 0.14% of the sample. The specimen sequenced was naive CD4+ T cells sorted from blood. The cell subset or site label here, explained by the study, means: CD45RA+ positively selected. Source of these receptors: a man aged 18 to 35 in good health.

Of note for this clone: Different DNA sequences within this sample yield the same CDR3. The chain has TRBV9 and TRBJ2-5; TRBD2 is a possible D gene (7 bases). Germline V gene sequence: CDR1 SGDLS, CDR2 YYNGEE. There are 14 residues in the CDR3. V was cut by 0 bases and J by 5 bases, with 11 bases left in between. In DNA form, the CDR3 reads TGTGCCAGCAGCGTAGCGGGGGGCTGGGAGACCCAGTACTTC. Translating gives CASSVAGGWETQYF.

Note on this clone: Other nucleotide sequences from this sample produce the same CDR3. The rearrangement joins TRBV19 to TRBJ1-5, with D possibly being TRBD1 (5 bases). V was clipped by 2 bases and J by 6 bases, with 11 bases between them. Germline-derived CDR1 and CDR2 are LNHDA and SQIVND (reference sequence). The CDR3 length is 14 residues. CDR3 nucleotide sequence: TGTGCCAGTAGTATATCGGGGGATGGTCAGCCCCAGCATTTT. It translates to CASSISGDGQPQHF.

The rearrangement joins TRBV6-5 to TRBJ1-1; D not resolved. From germline, CDR1 is MNHEY and CDR2 SVGAGI. The CDR3 is 14 amino acids. V gave up 7 bases and J gave up 2 bases, with 14 bases separating them. Written as DNA, the CDR3 is TGTGCCAGCACTCGCCGGGCGGACAACACTGAAGCTTTCTTT. It is translated as CASTRRADNTEAFF.

The chain links TRBV5-1 to TRBJ1-6; D remains ambiguous. Trimming took 1 base from V and 6 from J, leaving 11 bases between them. Germline CDR1 reads SGHRS; CDR2 reads YFSETQ. The CDR3 runs to 15 residues. In DNA form, the CDR3 reads TGCGCCAGCAGCTTGAGGTCAGAAGCTAATTCACCCCTCCACTTT. This translates into CASSLRSEANSPLHF.

Comments on this clone: This sample also contains other DNA sequences that code for the same CDR3. This chain uses TRBV27 with TRBJ2-7; 12 nucleotides match TRBD2. Germline loops: CDR1 MNHEY, CDR2 SMNVEV (reference sequence). The CDR3 runs to 15 residues. Unmatched junction bases numbered 4, after V lost 5 bases and J lost 2 bases. The CDR3 nucleotides are TGTGCCAGCAGTAGTGGGACTAGCGGGCCCTACGAGCAGTACTTC. As protein: CASSSGTSGPYEQYF.

This chain connects TRBV2 to TRBJ2-5; D is unclear. The CDR3 spans 13 residues. CDR1 SNHLY and CDR2 FYNNEI come from the germline V gene. V lost 6 bases and J 5 bases, leaving 13 bases between the germline ends. DNA for the CDR3: TGTGCCAGCAGGCTATCCGGGTCGGAGACCCAGTACTTC. Its protein is CASRLSGSETQYF.

This clone was observed a single time. The chain combines TRBV19 with TRBJ2-3; 9 nucleotides match TRBD1. The germline V gene has CDR1 LNHDA and CDR2 SQIVND (reference sequence). Trimming at V came to 5 bases and at J to 3 bases, leaving 6 bases not matched to a gene. The CDR3 covers 15 residues. Here the CDR3 reads CASSVGQGKTDTQYF. The CDR3 coding sequence is TGTGCCAGTAGTGTCGGACAGGGGAAAACAGATACGCAGTATTTT.

This chain connects TRBV6-5 to TRBJ2-2; maybe TRBD1 (5 bases). The CDR3 is 15 amino acids. Trimming took off 4 bases at V and 4 bases at J, with 13 bases between the two ends. Germline V gene sequence: CDR1 MNHEY, CDR2 SVGAGI. CDR3 coding DNA: TGTGCCAGCAGTTCCCCTAAGGGGCGCACCGGGGAGCTGTTTTTT. Translating gives CASSSPKGRTGELFF.

The chain recombines TRBV5-1 with TRBJ1-1; D not resolved. V lost 0 bases to trimming and J lost 2 bases, with 11 bases between them. This CDR3 contains 15 residues. Per the germline V gene, CDR1 is SGHRS and CDR2 is YFSETQ. The CDR3 region is CASSLVHAQNTEAFF. In nucleotides, the CDR3 is TGCGCCAGCAGCTTGGTTCACGCCCAAAACACTGAAGCTTTCTTT.

The chain has TRBV6-1 and TRBJ2-7; tentatively, D is TRBD1 or TRBD2 (5 bases each). The CDR3 sequence is 13 residues long. Looked up from germline, CDR1 is MNHNS and CDR2 is SASEGT. The V end lost 4 bases, the J end lost 4 bases, and 11 bases lay between the germline ends. CDR3 DNA: TGTGCCAGCAGTGGTCCTTGGGGGTACGAGCAGTACTTC. Its protein is CASSGPWGYEQYF.

The chain uses TRBV19 and TRBJ2-7; 9 positions agree with TRBD1. Looked up from germline, CDR1 is LNHDA and CDR2 is SQIVND (reference sequence). The V and J ends lost 6 bases and 3 bases, in that order; junction bases with no gene match: 3. The CDR3 extends over 13 amino acids. The DNA for the CDR3 is TGTGCCAGTAGAGGGACAGGGATCTACGAGCAGTACTTC. Its translation is CASRGTGIYEQYF.

Only one count was recorded for this clone. The gene calls are TRBV11-2 and TRBJ1-4; D ambiguous. Per germline, CDR1 SGHAT and CDR2 FQNNGV. The V end was cut by 1 base, the J end by 5 bases, with 5 bases between. The length of the CDR3 is 13 residues. The CDR3: CASSLGSNEKLFF. The DNA of the CDR3 is TGTGCCAGCAGCTTAGGCAGCAATGAAAAACTGTTTTTT.

The chain recombines TRBV27 with TRBJ2-3, with 10 bases identical to TRBD2. CDR1 is MNHEY, CDR2 SMNVEV, per germline (reference sequence). V shed 7 bases, J shed 4 bases, and the junction held 5 bases outside the gene matches. This CDR3 has 14 residues. The CDR3 loop is CASTSSGSPDTQYF. CDR3 in DNA: TGTGCCAGCACCTCTAGCGGGAGCCCAGATACGCAGTATTTT.

This chain uses TRBV6-1 with TRBJ2-1; unclear D gene. This CDR3 has 14 residues. V gave up 4 bases and J gave up 0 bases, with 7 bases separating them. The germline V gene encodes CDR1 MNHNS and CDR2 SASEGT. The DNA of the CDR3 is TGTGCCAGCAGTGTAGTTTACTCCTACAATGAGCAGTTCTTC. Protein: CASSVVYSYNEQFF.

This clone has just one count. The chain is built from TRBV28 and TRBJ1-6; D call uncertain. The CDR3 consists of 13 residues. Germline assignment: CDR1 MDHEN and CDR2 SYDVKM. V lost 1 base and J lost 6, with 4 bases in between. CDR3 sequence (DNA): TGTGCCAGCAGTTTATTCGTTAATTCACCCCTCCACTTT. Protein: CASSLFVNSPLHF.

The chain is built from TRBV25-1 and TRBJ2-1; D is perhaps TRBD1 or TRBD2 (5 bases each). CDR3 length: 15 amino acids. V was trimmed by 3 bases and J by 6 bases, leaving 15 bases between them. Germline V CDR1 and CDR2: MGHDK, SYGVNS. The CDR3 DNA is TGTGCCAGCAGTGAGCCTCGGGACGGTAGCAATGAGCAGTTCTTC. Translated: CASSEPRDGSNEQFF.

The chain combines TRBV7-9 with TRBJ1-4; 9 bases line up with TRBD1. CDR1 is SEHNR, CDR2 FQNEAQ, per germline (reference sequence). V lost 5 bases and J lost 1; bases outside the gene matches: 5. The CDR3 contains 16 residues. The CDR3, as DNA: TGTGCCAGCAGCGCGGACAGGGGAGAAACTAATGAAAAACTGTTTTTT. Translated: CASSADRGETNEKLFF.

This sequence joins TRBV5-1 and TRBJ2-5; 7 nucleotides align to TRBD1. The CDR3 spans 16 residues. V gave up 4 bases and J gave up 0 bases; unmatched junction bases: 9. CDR1 SGHRS and CDR2 YFSETQ come from the germline V gene. The CDR3 DNA reads TGCGCCAGCAGCCCCGAACCGGACAGGAACCAAGAGACCCAGTACTTC. It encodes CASSPEPDRNQETQYF.

There are a few counts of this clone. V and J are TRBV4-1 and TRBJ2-7; the D gene is possibly TRBD1 (7 bases). Trimming cost V 0 bases and J 0 bases, with 15 bases left between them. This CDR3 has 17 amino acids. Germline-derived CDR1 and CDR2 are MGHRA and YSYEKL. CDR3 sequence: CASSQEGGQLTSYEQYF. DNA for the CDR3: TGCGCCAGCAGCCAAGAGGGGGGACAGCTAACCTCCTACGAGCAGTACTTC.

The chain is built from TRBV18 and TRBJ1-2; 7 bases line up with TRBD1. V lost 4 bases to trimming and J lost 5 bases; unmatched junction nucleotides: 7. CDR1 KGHSH and CDR2 LQKENI come from the germline V gene. The CDR3 loop spans 14 amino acids. CDR3 amino acids: CASSHRTGPYGYTF. The CDR3 DNA reads as TGTGCCAGCTCACACAGGACAGGACCATATGGCTACACCTTC.

This clone was found once. The chain is built from TRBV30 and TRBJ1-1; a weak D match, TRBD1 (5 bases). This CDR3 is built from 14 residues. The germline V gene has CDR1 GTSNPN and CDR2 SVGIG (reference sequence). V was cut by 0 bases and J by 1 base, with 9 bases left in between. CDR3 sequence (DNA): TGTGCCTGGAGTGTTCCCAGGGAGAACACTGAAGCTTTCTTT. Its translation is CAWSVPRENTEAFF.

Worth noting for this clone: The sample has other DNA sequences that encode this CDR3 too. This chain links TRBV5-6 with TRBJ1-2, with D unclear. The CDR3 totals 12 residues. Germline V lookup: CDR1 SGHDT, CDR2 YYEEEE. V lost 1 base and J lost 3, with 4 bases in between. The CDR3 nucleotides read TGTGCCAGCAGCTTGCGCGACTATGGCTACACCTTC. Protein sequence: CASSLRDYGYTF.

CDR3 nucleotides: TGTGCCACCAGCAGAGTGCAGGGGAAATTAGGCGAGCAGTACTTC. Translation gives CATSRVQGKLGEQYF. J is TRBJ2-7 and V is TRBV15, with TRBD1 as a possible D gene (6 bases). Germline loops: CDR1 LNHNV, CDR2 YYDKDF (reference sequence). CDR3 length: 15 amino acids. The V gene lost 1 base and the J gene lost 6 bases, with 16 bases spanning the gap.

This chain links TRBV19 with TRBJ2-5, with D perhaps matching TRBD1 (5 bases). This CDR3 has 14 residues. Germline V gene data show CDR1 as LNHDA and CDR2 as SQIVND (reference sequence). V was shortened by 4 bases and J by 1 base, with 10 bases between the two germline ends. The CDR3 DNA sequence: TGTGCCAGTAGTAACACAGGCAGCCAAGAGACCCAGTACTTC. Amino acid sequence: CASSNTGSQETQYF.

The J gene is TRBJ2-7, the V gene TRBV2, with D possibly matching TRBD1 (6 bases). CDR3 length: 14 amino acids. V shed 7 bases and J shed 1 base, with 14 bases lying between them. Germline CDR1 SNHLY, CDR2 FYNNEI. CDR3: CASKPGQSSYEQYF. The CDR3 DNA follows: TGTGCCAGCAAGCCCGGACAGTCTTCCTACGAGCAGTACTTC. Complete variable domain (other parts from reference TRBV2 and TRBJ2-7): EPEVTQTPSHQVTQMGQEVILRCVPISNHLYFYWYRQILGQKVEFLVSFYNNEISEKSEIFDDQFSVERPDGSNFTLKIRSTKLEDSAMYFCASKPGQSSYEQYFGPGTRLTVT.

The chain has TRBV6-1 and TRBJ2-1; D is uncertain. Trimming removed 0 bases from V and 12 bases from J, with 12 bases in between. Germline-derived CDR1 and CDR2 are MNHNS and SASEGT. CDR3 size: 13 residues. This CDR3 reads CASSEALNKSQFF. Written as DNA, the CDR3 is TGTGCCAGCAGTGAAGCCCTTAATAAGTCGCAGTTCTTC.

The rearrangement joins TRBV23-1 to TRBJ2-7; 14 nucleotides line up with TRBD2. TRBV23-1 is recorded as an ORF, its role being uncertain. The CDR3 length is 16 residues. Trimming cost V 4 bases and J 4 bases; bases outside gene matches: 6. The CDR3, as DNA: TGCGCCAGCAGTCCATGGACTAGCGGGAGGTGGTACGAGCAGTACTTC. It encodes CASSPWTSGRWYEQYF.

This rearrangement joins TRBV28 to TRBJ2-7, with unresolved D. Germline values: CDR1 MDHEN, CDR2 SYDVKM. CDR3 length: 11 residues. V lost 10 bases, J lost 2 bases, and 9 bases lay in between. The chain's CDR3 is CATVYAYEQYF. The CDR3 bases are TGTGCCACCGTTTACGCCTACGAGCAGTACTTC.

V gene TRBV2 combines with J gene TRBJ2-7, with a tentative D call TRBD1 (6 bases). CDR1 is SNHLY and CDR2 is FYNNEI in the germline V gene. This CDR3 has 13 residues. The ends were cut back, 3 bases at V and 7 bases at J, with 13 bases in the middle. CDR3 coding DNA: TGTGCCAGCAGTGAGCAGGGGTTCGAGGAGCAGTACTTC. Protein: CASSEQGFEEQYF. Using reference TRBV2 and TRBJ2-7 for the parts outside the CDR3, the full variable domain is EPEVTQTPSHQVTQMGQEVILRCVPISNHLYFYWYRQILGQKVEFLVSFYNNEISEKSEIFDDQFSVERPDGSNFTLKIRSTKLEDSAMYFCASSEQGFEEQYFGPGTRLTVT.

The chain couples TRBV18 to TRBJ1-1, with D maybe TRBD1 (5 bases). CDR1 is KGHSH, CDR2 LQKENI, per germline. The CDR3 contains 16 residues. Trimming took 4 bases from V and 2 from J, leaving 17 bases between them. The CDR3 sequence: CASSRSPPGLNTEAFF. The CDR3 nucleotides are TGTGCCAGCTCACGCTCCCCACCGGGGCTCAACACTGAAGCTTTCTTT. Drawing the rest from reference TRBV18 and TRBJ1-1, the complete variable domain is NAGVMQNPRHLVRRRGQEARLRCSPMKGHSHVYWYRQLPEEGLKFMVYLQKENIIDESGMPKERFSAEFPKEGPSILRIQQVVRGDSAAYFCASSRSPPGLNTEAFFGQGTRLTVV.

The V gene is TRBV11-2, the J gene TRBJ2-1; no reliable D call. From germline, CDR1 is SGHAT and CDR2 FQNNGV. The V end lost 5 bases, the J end lost 9 bases, and 8 bases lay between the germline ends. The CDR3 covers 11 residues. The DNA of the CDR3 is TGTGCCAGCAGCCACAAGGTTGAGCAGTTCTTC. Protein sequence: CASSHKVEQFF.

This clone was observed once. This chain connects TRBV4-2 to TRBJ2-2, with no clear D. The ends were cut back, 0 bases at V and 3 bases at J, with 11 bases in the middle. Germline lookup yields CDR1 LGHNA and CDR2 YNFKEQ. The CDR3 loop spans 16 amino acids. The CDR3 loop reads CASSQDPGSDTGELFF. In nucleotides, the CDR3 is TGTGCCAGCAGCCAAGATCCGGGCTCCGACACCGGGGAGCTGTTTTTT.